This T cell receptor (beta chain) came from a study of CD8+ T cells in alopecia areata. Study-wide results and caveats: Uncertainty about whether baseline CD8+ expansion is linked to response remains, with one nonresponder.

The authors extracted RNA and reverse transcribed it into cDNA as the sequencing template. TCRdb's copy holds only in-frame clones and misses some; the assay was immunoSEQ multiplex PCR. The sample has just over 150,000 clones; about three fifths are singletons. This CDR3 has 13 amino acids. Germline V CDR1 and CDR2: SEHNR, FQNEAQ (reference sequence). V lost 5 bases to trimming and J lost 6 bases; unmatched junction nucleotides: 4. Stated treatment: oral pan-JAK inhibitor, 5-10 mg twice daily. Turning to this clone: The antigen is not known.

The chain is built from TRBV7-9 and TRBJ2-4; 7 bases map to TRBD1. The source of this sequence is a human donor with alopecia areata. Sequencing used CD4+ T cells sorted from blood, obtained at week 4, from a patient treated with tofacitinib. CDR3 sequence (DNA): TGTGCCAGCAGCCACCGACAGGGAAACATTCAGTACTTC. This sequence encodes CASSHRQGNIQYF. Full variable domain (remainder filled in from reference TRBV7-9 and TRBJ2-4): DTGVSQNPRHKITKRGQNVTFRCDPISEHNRLYWYRQTLGQGPEFLTYFQNEAQLEKSRLLSDRFSAERPKGSFSTLEIQRTEQGDSAMYLCASSHRQGNIQYFGAGTRLSVL.